Only one count was recorded for the clone carrying this T cell receptor beta chain. This specimen comes from a study of T cell responses to AZD1222 COVID-19 vaccine. The assay was immunoSEQ multiplex PCR, and TCRdb's table has in-frame clones only and misses some. The table shows about 150,000 clones, with around 90% occurring only once. The CDR3 loop spans 13 amino acids. Trimming stripped 4 bases from V and 4 bases from J, with 11 bases between. Germline CDR1 reads SQVTM; CDR2 reads ANQGSEA. This TCR came from an adult in good health. Sequenced here: peripheral blood, sampled on day 0 of AZD1222 vaccination. The chain recombines TRBV29-1 with TRBJ1-3; no reliable D call. CDR3 region: CSVAAGRGNTIYF. CDR3 bases: TGCAGCGTTGCGGCGGGTAGGGGAAACACCATATATTTT.